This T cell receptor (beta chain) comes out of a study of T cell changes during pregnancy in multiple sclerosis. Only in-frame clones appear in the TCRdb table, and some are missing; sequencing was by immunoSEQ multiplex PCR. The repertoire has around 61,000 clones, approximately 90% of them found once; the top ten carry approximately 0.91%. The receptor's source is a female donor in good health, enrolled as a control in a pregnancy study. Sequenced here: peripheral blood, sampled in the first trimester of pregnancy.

The CDR3 sequence: CASSPRGGRDRNTEAFF. CDR3 coding DNA: TGTGCCAGCTCGCCAAGAGGGGGCAGGGACAGGAACACTGAAGCTTTCTTT. This chain uses TRBV18 with TRBJ1-1, with TRBD1 matching 7 bases. Trimming cost V 6 bases and J 1 base; bases outside gene matches: 14. The CDR3 is 17 amino acids. In germline, CDR1 is KGHSH, CDR2 LQKENI.